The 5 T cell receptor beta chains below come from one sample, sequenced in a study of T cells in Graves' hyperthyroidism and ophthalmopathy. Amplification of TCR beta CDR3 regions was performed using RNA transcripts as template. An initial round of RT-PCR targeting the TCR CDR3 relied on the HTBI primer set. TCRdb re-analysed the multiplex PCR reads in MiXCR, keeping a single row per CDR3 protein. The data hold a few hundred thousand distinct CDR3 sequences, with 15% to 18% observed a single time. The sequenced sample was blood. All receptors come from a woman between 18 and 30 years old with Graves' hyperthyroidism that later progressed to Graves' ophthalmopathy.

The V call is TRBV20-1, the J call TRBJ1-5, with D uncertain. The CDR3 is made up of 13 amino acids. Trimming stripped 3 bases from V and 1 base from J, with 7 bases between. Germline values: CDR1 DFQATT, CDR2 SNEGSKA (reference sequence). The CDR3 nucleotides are TGCAGTGCTAGCGAGACCAGCAATCAGCCCCAGCATTTT. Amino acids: CSASETSNQPQHF.

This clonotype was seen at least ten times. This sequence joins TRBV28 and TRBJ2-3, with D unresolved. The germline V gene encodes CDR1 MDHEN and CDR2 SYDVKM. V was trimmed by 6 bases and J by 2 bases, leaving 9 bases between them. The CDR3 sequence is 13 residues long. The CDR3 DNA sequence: TGTGCCAGCAGCTTGGGGTACACAGATACGCAGTATTTT. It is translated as CASSLGYTDTQYF.

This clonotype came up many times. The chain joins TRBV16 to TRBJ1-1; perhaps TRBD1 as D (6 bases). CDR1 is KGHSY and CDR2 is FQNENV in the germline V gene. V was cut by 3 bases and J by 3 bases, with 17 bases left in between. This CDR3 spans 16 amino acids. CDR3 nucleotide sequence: TGTGCCAGCAGCCACACAACAGGGAGTAAGTACACTGAAGCTTTCTTT. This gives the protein CASSHTTGSKYTEAFF.

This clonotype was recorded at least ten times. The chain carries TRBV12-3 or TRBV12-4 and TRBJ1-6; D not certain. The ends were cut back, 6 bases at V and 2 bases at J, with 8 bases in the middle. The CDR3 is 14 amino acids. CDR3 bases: TGTGCCAGCAGGTCGGGAACCTATAATTCACCCCTCCACTTT. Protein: CASRSGTYNSPLHF.

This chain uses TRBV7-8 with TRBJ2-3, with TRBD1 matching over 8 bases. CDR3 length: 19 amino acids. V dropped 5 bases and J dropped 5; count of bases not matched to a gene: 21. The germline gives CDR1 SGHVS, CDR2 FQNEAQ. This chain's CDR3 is CASSPLRAGAGGGRDTQYF. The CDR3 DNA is TGTGCCAGCAGCCCCCTGCGAGCCGGGGCAGGGGGCGGAAGAGATACGCAGTATTTT. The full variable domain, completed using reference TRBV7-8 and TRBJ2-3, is GAGVSQSPRYKVAKRGQDVALRCDPISGHVSLFWYQQALGQGPEFLTYFQNEAQLDKSGLPSDRFFAERPEGSVSTLKIQRTQQEDSAVYLCASSPLRAGAGGGRDTQYFGPGTRLTVL.